This TCR beta chain was captured by sequencing in a study of vaccination and CD4 T cells after COVID-19. With respect to this clonotype: Its antigen is unidentified.

The Oncomine TCR Beta short-read assay was applied to DNA of cultured CD4+ T cells. Genomic DNA was isolated from CD4+ T cells that had been cultured. Each CDR3 protein gets one entry after TCRdb re-called the PCR reads with MiXCR. The data hold approximately 13,000 distinct CDR3 sequences, with roughly 27% observed a single time. Treatment defined: roughly ten-day PBMC culture with coronavirus spike peptide pools or control peptides (ViraFEST assay). ViraFEST relied on peptide pools to expand antigen-specific T cells; the TCRs were sequenced afterward. The source is a human donor who received a COVID-19 vaccine. This sample comprised CD4+ T cells from blood, cultured in vitro, obtained before SARS-CoV-2 vaccination.

This CDR3 reads CASSFYRDTSYEQYF. The DNA of the CDR3 is TGTGCCAGCAGCTTTTATCGGGACACATCCTACGAGCAGTACTTC. The rearrangement uses TRBV7-8 and TRBJ2-7; D is perhaps TRBD1 (6 bases). V dropped 3 bases and J dropped 1 base, with 13 bases sitting between them. Germline V gene data show CDR1 as SGHVS and CDR2 as FQNEAQ. The CDR3 length is 15 residues.